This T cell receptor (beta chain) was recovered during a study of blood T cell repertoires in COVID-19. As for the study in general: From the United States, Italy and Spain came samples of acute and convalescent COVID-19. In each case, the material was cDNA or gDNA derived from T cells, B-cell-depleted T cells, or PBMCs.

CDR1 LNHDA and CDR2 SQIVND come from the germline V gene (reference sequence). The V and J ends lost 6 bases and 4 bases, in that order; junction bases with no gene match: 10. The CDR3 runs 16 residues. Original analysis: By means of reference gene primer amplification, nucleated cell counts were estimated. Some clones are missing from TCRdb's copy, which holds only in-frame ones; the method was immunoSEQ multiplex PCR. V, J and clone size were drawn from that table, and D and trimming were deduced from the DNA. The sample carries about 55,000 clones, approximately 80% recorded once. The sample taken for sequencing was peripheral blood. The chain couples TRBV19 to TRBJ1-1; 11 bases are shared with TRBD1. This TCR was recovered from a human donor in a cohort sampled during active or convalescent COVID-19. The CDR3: CASRLYGQGATTEAFF. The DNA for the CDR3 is TGTGCCAGTAGGTTATACGGACAGGGGGCGACCACTGAAGCTTTCTTT.